The table lists the clone carrying this TCR beta chain with a count of one. Germline-derived CDR1 and CDR2 are SGDLS and YYNGEE. The length of the CDR3 is 15 residues. V lost 4 bases and J lost 1, with 14 bases in between. These data are taken from a study of blood T cell repertoires in COVID-19. Study summary: The analysed material was cDNA or gDNA that came from T cells, B-cell-depleted T cells, or PBMCs.

Clones were sequenced by immunoSEQ multiplex PCR, and TCRdb holds only the in-frame ones, with some missing. The sample shows 24,000 or so clones, roughly 91% of them seen only once. Source material: peripheral blood. This TCR was sampled from a human donor in a cohort sampled during active COVID-19. The donor label of this sample is uncertain. This chain links TRBV9 with TRBJ1-1, with a possible D match to TRBD1 (5 bases). The CDR3 DNA follows: TGTGCCAGCAGCTTAGACCCAAGGGGGAACACTGAAGCTTTCTTT. It specifies CASSLDPRGNTEAFF. The complete variable domain, with remaining parts taken from reference TRBV9 and TRBJ1-1, reads DSGVTQTPKHLITATGQRVTLRCSPRSGDLSVYWYQQSLDQGLQFLIQYYNGEERAKGNILERFSAQQFPDLHSELNLSSLELGDSALYFCASSLDPRGNTEAFFGQGTRLTVV.